The source of this T cell receptor beta chain is a study of CD8 T cells in Susac syndrome. RNA amounts of roughly 0.45 to 1 ug underwent reverse transcription with random hexamers. TCRdb processed the immunoSEQ multiplex PCR reads anew with MiXCR; each CDR3 protein has one entry. The repertoire has 200,000 to 300,000 distinct CDR3 sequences, roughly 95% of them found once; the top ten carry about 0.095%. A word on this clonotype: Antigen unknown.

Patients with Susac syndrome met the recently defined diagnostic criteria for definite or probable disease. The CD8+ and CD4+ T cells were isolated magnetically using a negative isolation approach, whereas the TEMRA cells were enriched by FACS. The CDR3 sequence is 15 residues long. Unmatched junction bases numbered 5, after V lost 4 bases and J lost 2 bases. Germline CDR1 reads MNHEY; CDR2 reads SMNVEV (reference sequence). Study-wide results and caveats: Within Susac syndrome CD4+ T cell repertoires, clonal expansion was not evident.

The TCR originated in a human donor with Susac syndrome. The chain is built from TRBV27 and TRBJ2-3; 8 bases align to TRBD2. Material: CD4+ T cells from PBMCs. CDR3 nucleotides: TGTGCCAGCAGTTACAGACTAGCGAACACAGATACGCAGTATTTT. Translated: CASSYRLANTDTQYF.